This TCR beta chain was sequenced during a study of T cell responses to AZD1222 COVID-19 vaccine. Whole-study results and caveats: The breadth and depth of Spike-specific TCRs increased once two AZD1222 doses had been given. Baseline serology detected seropositivity in only a handful of AZD1222 recipients.

Germline CDR1 reads PRHDT; CDR2 reads FYEKMQ (reference sequence). This CDR3 region has 15 residues. The V gene lost 5 bases and the J gene lost 5 bases, with 16 bases spanning the gap. Assay used: immunoSEQ multiplex PCR; TCRdb lists only in-frame clones, some missing. Of roughly 130,000 clones listed, 86% are singletons. Comment on this clone: Its antigen is unidentified.

Here the sequenced sample was peripheral blood, taken on day 0 of AZD1222 vaccination. The TCR sequence derives from an adult in good health. The rearrangement uses TRBV13 and TRBJ2-1; D is perhaps TRBD1 or TRBD2 (5 bases each). This chain's CDR3 is CASSKPGTTNNEQFF. As DNA, the CDR3 is TGTGCCAGCAGCAAACCCGGGACGACCAACAATGAGCAGTTCTTC.